The 11 T cell receptor beta chains below were found in one sample sequenced in a study of blood T cell repertoires in COVID-19. The method was immunoSEQ multiplex PCR; TCRdb's version includes in-frame clones alone and lacks a portion of them. This sample has some 260,000 clones, with around four fifths found just once. The sample taken for sequencing was PBMCs or T cells enriched from blood (not recorded which). These receptors were obtained from a man in his thirties or forties with acute COVID-19.

J is TRBJ1-2 and V is TRBV7-9; 8 bases are a match to TRBD1. This CDR3 has 13 residues. V lost 5 bases and J lost 6; bases outside the gene matches: 5. Germline CDR1 reads SEHNR; CDR2 reads FQNEAQ (reference sequence). CDR3 DNA: TGTGCCAGCAGCGGGGACAGGTTCGATGGCTACACCTTC. This codes for CASSGDRFDGYTF. Looking up the rest from reference TRBV7-9 and TRBJ1-2 gives the full variable domain: DTGVSQNPRHKITKRGQNVTFRCDPISEHNRLYWYRQTLGQGPEFLTYFQNEAQLEKSRLLSDRFSAERPKGSFSTLEIQRTEQGDSAMYLCASSGDRFDGYTFGSGTRLTVV.

The gene calls are TRBV10-1 and TRBJ1-2; D gene uncertain. CDR1 is WNHNN and CDR2 is SYGVQD in the germline V gene (reference sequence). V lost 0 bases, J lost 0 bases, and 5 bases lay in between. The CDR3 sequence is 14 residues long. DNA of the CDR3: TGCGCCAGCAGTGAGTCGAGAGCTAACTATGGCTACACCTTC. This codes for CASSESRANYGYTF.

The rearrangement links TRBV30 to TRBJ2-1; D might be TRBD2 (6 bases). Germline V gene data show CDR1 as GTSNPN and CDR2 as SVGIG (reference sequence). V lost 2 bases and J lost 6, with 17 bases in between. The CDR3 is 15 residues long. The CDR3 nucleotides are TGTGCCTGGAGTTTCGCGGGATACTCAGGCAATGAGCAGTTCTTC. It codes for CAWSFAGYSGNEQFF.

The chain joins TRBV5-1 to TRBJ1-2; unclear D gene. Trimming took 4 bases from V and 7 from J, leaving 17 bases between them. CDR3 length: 14 residues. Germline assignment: CDR1 SGHRS and CDR2 YFSETQ. Here the CDR3 reads CASSPTSPGTGYTF. Here the CDR3 DNA reads TGCGCCAGCAGCCCAACATCCCCGGGAACTGGCTACACCTTC.

This sequence joins TRBV11-3 and TRBJ2-2; D is unresolved. The CDR3 length is 14 residues. Germline V gene sequence: CDR1 SGHNT, CDR2 YENEEA. V lost 1 base, J lost 7 bases, and 10 bases lay in between. As DNA, the CDR3 is TGTGCCAGCAGCTTAGTAGAGCTCCGCGGGGAGCTGTTTTTT. It is translated as CASSLVELRGELFF.

The V gene is TRBV24-1, the J gene TRBJ2-5, with 10 bases aligning to TRBD1. There are 15 residues in the CDR3. Germline-derived CDR1 and CDR2 are KGHDR and SFDVKD. V trimming: 4 bases; J trimming: 9 bases; junction bases outside the gene matches: 10. The CDR3 region is CATSDPSGTGVPQYF. In DNA, the CDR3 is TGTGCCACCAGTGACCCCTCCGGGACAGGGGTCCCCCAGTACTTC.

V is TRBV29-1 and J is TRBJ1-1; D gene unclear. The V gene's germline CDR1 is SQVTM and CDR2 ANQGSEA. The ends were cut back, 6 bases at V and 1 base at J, with 9 bases in the middle. The CDR3 contains 12 residues. The CDR3 loop reads CSVTRENTEAFF. DNA for the CDR3: TGCAGCGTAACGCGGGAGAACACTGAAGCTTTCTTT. Filled out from reference TRBV29-1 and TRBJ1-1, the complete variable domain reads SAVISQKPSRDICQRGTSLTIQCQVDSQVTMMFWYRQQPGQSLTLIATANQGSEATYESGFVIDKFPISRPNLTFSTLTVSNMSPEDSSIYLCSVTRENTEAFFGQGTRLTVV.

CDR3 nucleotides: TGTGCCAGCAGTCCGGGACAGGGATTCTCCCAGCGGGGCTACACCTTC. Protein: CASSPGQGFSQRGYTF. V gene TRBV6-4 combines with J gene TRBJ1-2; 9 bases align to TRBD1. The CDR3 runs 16 residues. Germline V gives CDR1 MRHNA, CDR2 SNTAGT. The trim removed 5 bases at V and 8 bases at J, leaving 15 bases unmatched.

This chain joins TRBV5-6 and TRBJ2-1; D remains ambiguous. Germline V gene data show CDR1 as SGHDT and CDR2 as YYEEEE. This CDR3 region has 12 residues. V lost 4 bases to trimming and J lost 8 bases, with 10 bases between them. CDR3 sequence reads: CASSLLSDEQFF. The CDR3 DNA sequence: TGTGCCAGCAGCCTGTTATCGGATGAGCAGTTCTTC.

The chain links TRBV18 to TRBJ1-5; D gene uncertain. Trimming removed 3 bases at V and 2 bases at J, with 14 bases between. Germline V gene lookup returns CDR1 KGHSH and CDR2 LQKENI. The CDR3 has 16 amino acids. CDR3 bases: TGTGCCAGCTCACCTTCAGGCGTAGGTGGCAATCAGCCCCAGCATTTT. It translates to CASSPSGVGGNQPQHF.

The V gene is TRBV29-1, the J gene TRBJ1-1; D remains unclear. The V gene's germline CDR1 is SQVTM and CDR2 ANQGSEA. V was clipped by 2 bases and J by 1 base, with 8 bases between them. This CDR3 contains 13 residues. The CDR3 loop reads CSVENLRNTEAFF. The CDR3 coding sequence is TGCAGCGTTGAAAATTTGAGGAACACTGAAGCTTTCTTT.